The rows below give T cell receptor beta chains drawn from one sample of a study of blood T cells in healthy people across ages. TCRdb ran MiXCR on the 5' RACE reads and lists one entry per CDR3 protein. The sample includes 730,000 or so distinct CDR3 sequences, less than 45% seen only once; the top ten take 30%. The sequenced material came from blood. These receptors all stem from an elderly man in good health. The CDR3 runs from the conserved cysteine through the conserved F or W. The order of the fields is clone size, J gene, V gene, D gene, CDR3 DNA, CDR3 protein. The D gene is left open where the match is weak. Clone sizes are given selectively: once, few, many, or a class where the clone is expanded.

clone_size: many
j_call: TRBJ2-3
v_call: TRBV7-2
d_call: -
cdr3_nt: TGTGCCAGCAGGACTATCACTAGCACAGATACGCAGTATTTT
cdr3_aa: CASRTITSTDTQYF

clone_size: few
j_call: TRBJ1-5
v_call: TRBV19
d_call: -
cdr3_nt: TGTGCCAGTAGTATGGTCCAGGAGTATCAGCCCCAGCATTTT
cdr3_aa: CASSMVQEYQPQHF

clone_size: few
j_call: TRBJ2-1
v_call: TRBV3-1
d_call: -
cdr3_nt: TGTGCCAGCAGCCGTCGGGACAATGAGCAGTTCTTC
cdr3_aa: CASSRRDNEQFF

clone_size: few
j_call: TRBJ2-7
v_call: TRBV7-6
d_call: -
cdr3_nt: TGTGCCAGCAGCTGGGGGGAACTAGACGAGCAGTACTTC
cdr3_aa: CASSWGELDEQYF

clone_size: -
j_call: TRBJ2-5
v_call: TRBV20-1
d_call: -
cdr3_nt: TGCAGTGCTACTCCGCTAGAGACCCAGTACTTC
cdr3_aa: CSATPLETQYF

clone_size: few
j_call: TRBJ2-3
v_call: TRBV3-1
d_call: -
cdr3_nt: TGTGCCAGCAGCCAAGTTGTGGATACGCAGTATTTT
cdr3_aa: CASSQVVDTQYF

clone_size: -
j_call: TRBJ2-7
v_call: TRBV20-1
d_call: TRBD2
cdr3_nt: TGCAGTGCTAGGGCCCCCGGGAGGGGCCCAACCTACGAGCAGTACTTC
cdr3_aa: CSARAPGRGPTYEQYF

clone_size: few
j_call: TRBJ2-7
v_call: TRBV6-2/TRBV6-3
d_call: -
cdr3_nt: TGTGCCAGCACCGGCCGGGACATCCACTACGAGCAGTACTTC
cdr3_aa: CASTGRDIHYEQYF

clone_size: -
j_call: TRBJ1-1
v_call: TRBV4-3
d_call: -
cdr3_nt: TGCGCCAGCAGCCAAGATATTCGGCAGAATGAAGCTTTCTTT
cdr3_aa: CASSQDIRQNEAFF

clone_size: -
j_call: TRBJ1-1
v_call: TRBV15
d_call: -
cdr3_nt: TGTGTCACCATCAACGCCAGGACTGGCACTGAAGCTTTCTTT
cdr3_aa: CVTINARTGTEAFF

clone_size: -
j_call: TRBJ2-2
v_call: TRBV7-9
d_call: -
cdr3_nt: TGTGCCAGCAGCGCTACGGGACGCGACACCGGGGAGCTGTTTTTT
cdr3_aa: CASSATGRDTGELFF

clone_size: -
j_call: TRBJ1-2
v_call: TRBV5-1
d_call: -
cdr3_nt: TGCGCCAGCAGCTTGCCGAATAACTATGGCTACACCTTC
cdr3_aa: CASSLPNNYGYTF

clone_size: -
j_call: TRBJ1-4
v_call: TRBV7-9
d_call: -
cdr3_nt: TGTGCCAGCAGCTTGGAAAAACTGTTTTTT
cdr3_aa: CASSLEKLFF

clone_size: many
j_call: TRBJ2-3
v_call: TRBV7-8
d_call: -
cdr3_nt: TGTGCCAGCAGCTTAGTATTAGCCAGGGCAGATACGCAGTATTTT
cdr3_aa: CASSLVLARADTQYF

clone_size: -
j_call: TRBJ2-5
v_call: TRBV7-2
d_call: -
cdr3_nt: TGTGCCAGCAGCTCAAGTCAGGGATCGGGAGAGACCCAGTACTTC
cdr3_aa: CASSSSQGSGETQYF

clone_size: -
j_call: TRBJ2-5
v_call: TRBV6-2/TRBV6-3
d_call: TRBD1
cdr3_nt: TGTGCCAGCAGTCACCCAACCCCCTTCCAGGGGGATGAGACCCAGTACTTC
cdr3_aa: CASSHPTPFQGDETQYF

clone_size: -
j_call: TRBJ2-1
v_call: TRBV7-3
d_call: TRBD1
cdr3_nt: TGTGCCAGCAGCGTAGGACAGGGTAGGAACAATGAGCAGTTCTTC
cdr3_aa: CASSVGQGRNNEQFF

clone_size: -
j_call: TRBJ2-7
v_call: TRBV4-1
d_call: TRBD2
cdr3_nt: TGCGCCAGCAGCCAAGATGCCCCCACTAGCGGGGGGGCCCACGAGCAGTACTTC
cdr3_aa: CASSQDAPTSGGAHEQYF

clone_size: -
j_call: TRBJ2-3
v_call: TRBV25-1
d_call: TRBD2
cdr3_nt: TGTGCCAGCACAAGAGCGGGGGACACAGATACGCAGTATTTT
cdr3_aa: CASTRAGDTDTQYF

clone_size: -
j_call: TRBJ2-3
v_call: TRBV5-5
d_call: -
cdr3_nt: TGTGCCAGCAGCTTGGACCACACAGATACGCAGTATTTT
cdr3_aa: CASSLDHTDTQYF

clone_size: -
j_call: TRBJ2-4
v_call: TRBV7-2
d_call: TRBD2
cdr3_nt: TGTGCCAGCAGCTTAGAGACTAGCGGGATAGGCAAAAACATTCAGTACTTC
cdr3_aa: CASSLETSGIGKNIQYF

clone_size: -
j_call: TRBJ1-2
v_call: TRBV7-2
d_call: TRBD1
cdr3_nt: TGTGCCAGCAGCCGAGGGGGCGGGAACTATGGCTACACCTTC
cdr3_aa: CASSRGGGNYGYTF

clone_size: -
j_call: TRBJ2-6
v_call: TRBV12-3/TRBV12-4
d_call: TRBD2
cdr3_nt: TGTGCCAGCAGTTTGGGACTAGCGGGAGTTCGGCGATCTGGGGCCAACGTCCTGACTTTC
cdr3_aa: CASSLGLAGVRRSGANVLTF

clone_size: -
j_call: TRBJ2-2
v_call: TRBV7-9
d_call: TRBD2
cdr3_nt: TGTGCCAGCACCCCCTGGCCTAGCGGGAACACCGGGGAGCTGTTTTTT
cdr3_aa: CASTPWPSGNTGELFF

clone_size: -
j_call: TRBJ2-7
v_call: TRBV6-6
d_call: -
cdr3_nt: TGTGCCAGCAGAACGGGGGGCCTCGAGACCTACGAGCAGTACTTC
cdr3_aa: CASRTGGLETYEQYF

clone_size: -
j_call: TRBJ2-1
v_call: TRBV7-6
d_call: -
cdr3_nt: TGTGCCAGCAGCCCCGCGGCGGGGGCGCTTCAAGAGACCCAGTTCTTC
cdr3_aa: CASSPAAGALQETQFF

clone_size: -
j_call: TRBJ2-1
v_call: TRBV3-1
d_call: TRBD2
cdr3_nt: TGTGCCAGCAGCCAAGATACGCTAGCGGGAGGCAATGAGCAGTTCTTC
cdr3_aa: CASSQDTLAGGNEQFF

clone_size: few
j_call: TRBJ2-1
v_call: TRBV5-1
d_call: -
cdr3_nt: TGCGCCAGCAGCTCCCAGACGGCTAAGAATGAGCAGTTCTTC
cdr3_aa: CASSSQTAKNEQFF

clone_size: few
j_call: TRBJ2-6
v_call: TRBV24-1
d_call: TRBD1
cdr3_nt: TGTGCCACCGGGCCGGACAGGGCGGCTCCTGGGGCCAACGTCCTGACTTTC
cdr3_aa: CATGPDRAAPGANVLTF

clone_size: many
j_call: TRBJ2-7
v_call: TRBV7-2
d_call: TRBD2
cdr3_nt: TGTGCCAGCAGCTCTCTCGTAGCGGGAGAGAAATACGAGCAGTACTTC
cdr3_aa: CASSSLVAGEKYEQYF

clone_size: -
j_call: TRBJ2-3
v_call: TRBV7-9
d_call: TRBD1
cdr3_nt: TGTGCCAGCAGGCTAGGGGGCGCGGAGGATACGCAGTATTTT
cdr3_aa: CASRLGGAEDTQYF

clone_size: -
j_call: TRBJ2-3
v_call: TRBV5-1
d_call: -
cdr3_nt: TGCGCCAGCAGAAATGGGGAGCTCGGGACAGATACGCAGTATTTT
cdr3_aa: CASRNGELGTDTQYF

clone_size: -
j_call: TRBJ2-3
v_call: TRBV4-2
d_call: -
cdr3_nt: TGTGCCAGCAGGGAGACGACAGAGTACACAGATACGCAGTATTTT
cdr3_aa: CASRETTEYTDTQYF

clone_size: few
j_call: TRBJ2-5
v_call: TRBV6-1
d_call: -
cdr3_nt: TGTGCCAGCAGTGAGAAGATAAGGGCAGGGTCACAAGAGACCCAGTACTTC
cdr3_aa: CASSEKIRAGSQETQYF